These 20 T cell receptor beta chains share one sample of origin, sequenced in a study of T cell repertoires in cytomegalovirus infection. Each CDR3 protein gets one entry after TCRdb re-called the reads with MiXCR. The sample shows 650,000 to 850,000 distinct CDR3 sequences, 29% of them seen only once. What these receptors recognize is not known. Sample: cultured CD8+ T cells from PBMCs, taken from culture after CMV antigen stimulation. The receptor set was obtained from a human donor in good health (CMV status not recorded). Some clones in this sample may be carry-over from other donors' samples.

CDR3 loop: CASSYFPGQGLLAQHF. For the CDR3, the DNA is TGTGCCAGCAGTTACTTTCCGGGACAGGGCCTTTTAGCCCAGCATTTT. The rearrangement links TRBV6-2 or TRBV6-3 to TRBJ1-5; TRBD1 matches 9 bases. The CDR3 consists of 16 residues. Germline V gene data show CDR1 as MNHEY and CDR2 as SVGEGT. With V trimmed by 1 base and J by 11 bases, 12 bases remained unmatched.

This clonotype was detected only a few times. The V call is TRBV6-2 or TRBV6-3, the J call TRBJ1-6; no reliable D call. The CDR3 is 14 residues long. Germline V gene data show CDR1 as MNHEY and CDR2 as SVGEGT. The germline V and J ends were trimmed by 2 bases and 5 bases, with 7 bases remaining between them. The CDR3 DNA reads as TGTGCCAGCAGTTACGGAGGAAATAATTCACCCCTCCACTTT. Its protein is CASSYGGNNSPLHF.

The gene calls are TRBV6-2 or TRBV6-3 and TRBJ2-6; possibly TRBD1 for D (6 bases). The V and J ends lost 4 bases and 0 bases respectively, with 16 bases between them. CDR1 MNHEY and CDR2 SVGEGT come from the germline V gene. This CDR3 is built from 18 residues. CDR3 bases: TGTGCCAGCAGTTTTTTTTACAGGGACATCTCTGGGGCCAACGTCCTGACTTTC. The encoded protein is CASSFFYRDISGANVLTF.

The chain employs TRBV4-1 and TRBJ1-2; D remains unclear. The germline gives CDR1 MGHRA, CDR2 YSYEKL. The V gene lost 2 bases and the J gene lost 5 bases, with 15 bases spanning the gap. The CDR3 spans 15 residues. The CDR3 nucleotides read TGCGCCAGCAGCCAAAGTCCGATTGGGGAATATGGCTACACCTTC. Translating it yields CASSQSPIGEYGYTF.

This clonotype showed up just a few times. The chain employs TRBV7-9 and TRBJ2-1; D gene unclear. V was clipped by 5 bases and J by 8 bases, with 13 bases between them. CDR3 length equals 13 residues. In germline, CDR1 is SEHNR, CDR2 FQNEAQ (reference sequence). CDR3 region: CASSLLGGDEQFF. CDR3 DNA sequence: TGTGCCAGCAGCCTATTGGGCGGCGATGAGCAGTTCTTC.

The chain uses TRBV7-9 and TRBJ2-1; 13 bases map to TRBD2. The germline CDR1 and CDR2 sequences are SEHNR and FQNEAQ (reference sequence). The trim removed 5 bases at V and 3 bases at J, leaving 7 bases unmatched. This CDR3 spans 17 amino acids. In DNA form, the CDR3 reads TGTGCCAGCAGCATCACTAGCGGGGGGGCCTTCTACAATGAGCAGTTCTTC. Amino acids: CASSITSGGAFYNEQFF.

This clonotype has ten or more counts. The chain uses TRBV7-8 and TRBJ2-1; either TRBD1 or TRBD2 may fit D (6 bases each). Germline V gene data show CDR1 as SGHVS and CDR2 as FQNEAQ. V was trimmed by 4 bases and J by 0 bases, leaving 16 bases between them. The CDR3 totals 17 residues. The DNA of the CDR3 is TGTGCCAGCAGCTATTTGGGCCGGGGGCTCTCCTACAATGAGCAGTTCTTC. Amino acids: CASSYLGRGLSYNEQFF. Together with reference TRBV7-8 and TRBJ2-1, the CDR3 gives the full variable domain: GAGVSQSPRYKVAKRGQDVALRCDPISGHVSLFWYQQALGQGPEFLTYFQNEAQLDKSGLPSDRFFAERPEGSVSTLKIQRTQQEDSAVYLCASSYLGRGLSYNEQFFGPGTRLTVL.

Only one count was recorded for this clonotype. This sequence joins TRBV5-6 and TRBJ1-5; 9 bases are shared with TRBD1. Looked up from germline, CDR1 is SGHDT and CDR2 is YYEEEE. The CDR3 is 16 amino acids. J was trimmed by 4 bases and V by 0 bases; bases with no gene match: 5. The CDR3, as DNA: TGTGCCAGCAGCTTGGGTCCCGGGACAGGGAATCAGCCCCAGCATTTT. Amino acids: CASSLGPGTGNQPQHF. Using reference TRBV5-6 and TRBJ1-5 for the parts outside the CDR3, the full variable domain is DAGVTQSPTHLIKTRGQQVTLRCSPKSGHDTVSWYQQALGQGPQFIFQYYEEEERQRGNFPDRFSGHQFPNYSSELNVNALLLGDSALYLCASSLGPGTGNQPQHFGDGTRLSIL.

V is TRBV7-9 and J is TRBJ2-3; unclear D gene. The CDR3 contains 15 residues. Trimming took 1 base from V and 0 from J, leaving 8 bases between them. CDR1 is SEHNR and CDR2 is FQNEAQ in the germline V gene (reference sequence). The CDR3 reads CASSLVGQSTDTQYF. Written as DNA, the CDR3 is TGTGCCAGCAGCTTAGTCGGGCAGAGCACAGATACGCAGTATTTT.

The chain couples TRBV4-1 to TRBJ2-3; D assignment may be TRBD1 or TRBD2 (6 bases each). Germline assignment: CDR1 MGHRA and CDR2 YSYEKL. V lost 1 base and J 2 bases, leaving 13 bases between the germline ends. This CDR3 has 16 amino acids. The CDR3 sequence is CASSQVLSGATDTQYF. The CDR3 coding sequence is TGCGCCAGCAGCCAAGTCTTGTCGGGGGCCACAGATACGCAGTATTTT.

This clonotype showed up just a few times. The chain uses TRBV10-2 and TRBJ2-7, with D possibly TRBD2 on 6 matching bases. Germline V lookup: CDR1 WSHSY, CDR2 SAAADI. V was pared by 3 bases and J by 7 bases, with 13 bases between. The CDR3 loop spans 13 amino acids. This CDR3 is CASSDGGLWEQYF. For the CDR3, the DNA is TGCGCCAGCAGTGACGGGGGTCTATGGGAGCAGTACTTC.

The chain couples TRBV7-8 to TRBJ2-2; TRBD2 aligns across 12 bases. The CDR3 loop spans 17 amino acids. Germline-derived CDR1 and CDR2 are SGHVS and FQNEAQ. The trim removed 5 bases at V and 4 bases at J, leaving 8 bases unmatched. CDR3 sequence (DNA): TGTGCCAGCAGCCCTGGGACTAGCGGGCGGGTCACCGGGGAGCTGTTTTTT. This sequence encodes CASSPGTSGRVTGELFF.

This clonotype showed up many times. The V call is TRBV7-6, the J call TRBJ2-3; TRBD1 might be the D (6 bases). The V gene's germline CDR1 is SGHVS and CDR2 FNYEAQ. The CDR3 is made up of 15 amino acids. Trimming cost V 2 bases and J 4 bases, with 13 bases left between them. The CDR3 spells CASSLYRAAADTQYF. As DNA, the CDR3 is TGTGCCAGCAGCTTATACAGGGCGGCTGCAGATACGCAGTATTTT.

The chain is built from TRBV10-3 and TRBJ2-1; 8 positions match TRBD1. CDR1 and CDR2 (germline): ENHRY, SYGVKD. V gave up 6 bases and J gave up 4 bases; unmatched junction bases: 26. CDR3 length: 21 amino acids. The chain's CDR3 is CAIRSQGRDRQVGKFYNEQFF. The DNA of the CDR3 is TGTGCCATCAGAAGCCAAGGTAGGGACAGGCAAGTTGGGAAGTTTTACAATGAGCAGTTCTTC.

The chain recombines TRBV5-1 with TRBJ2-3; the D gene could be TRBD1 or TRBD2 (6 bases each). V shed 0 bases and J shed 0 bases, with 11 bases lying between them. The CDR3 has 16 amino acids. Germline CDR1 is SGHRS and CDR2 is YFSETQ. CDR3 sequence reads: CASSLVRGPSTDTQYF. The CDR3 nucleotides read TGCGCCAGCAGCTTGGTCCGGGGGCCTAGCACAGATACGCAGTATTTT.

This rearrangement joins TRBV7-6 to TRBJ2-7; a possible D gene is TRBD2 (5 bases). CDR3 size: 16 residues. Germline CDR1 and CDR2: SGHVS and FNYEAQ. The germline V and J ends were trimmed by 2 bases and 6 bases, with 20 bases remaining between them. The CDR3 nucleotides read TGTGCCAGCAGCTTATACGCGCCAACCCTTAGCGTCGAGCAGTACTTC. Residues: CASSLYAPTLSVEQYF.

The chain has TRBV3-1 and TRBJ2-2, with D unclear. Trimming stripped 4 bases from V and 0 bases from J, with 12 bases between. The CDR3 has 16 amino acids. Germline CDR1 is LGHDT and CDR2 is YNNKEL (reference sequence). CDR3 sequence reads: CASSRGPFPNTGELFF. As DNA, the CDR3 is TGTGCCAGCAGCCGAGGACCTTTTCCGAACACCGGGGAGCTGTTTTTT.

V usage is TRBV6-2 or TRBV6-3 and J usage is TRBJ2-1; no reliable D call. The CDR3 has 17 amino acids. CDR1 and CDR2 from the germline V gene are MNHEY and SVGEGT. V was pared by 0 bases and J by 0 bases, with 12 bases between. CDR3 in amino acids: CASSYSPARTSYNEQFF. The CDR3 coding sequence is TGTGCCAGCAGTTACTCGCCAGCGAGGACCTCCTACAATGAGCAGTTCTTC.

The chain employs TRBV24-1 and TRBJ2-1; 9 nucleotides align to TRBD1. The V segment lost 6 bases and the J segment 2 bases; nucleotides outside the gene matches: 4. The CDR3 is 15 amino acids. Germline CDR1 is KGHDR and CDR2 is SFDVKD. CDR3 DNA: TGTGCCACCAGTTCTGACAGGGGGACCTACAATGAGCAGTTCTTC. Translated, it gives CATSSDRGTYNEQFF.

This chain joins TRBV7-9 and TRBJ1-2; D remains ambiguous. The CDR3 is 15 residues long. With 5 bases removed from V and 9 bases from J, the gap between germline ends came to 22 bases. Germline CDR1 and CDR2: SEHNR and FQNEAQ (reference sequence). The CDR3 DNA reads TGTGCCAGCAGCCGAATTCCTGAGCCAGACCGACGCTACACCTTC. This codes for CASSRIPEPDRRYTF.